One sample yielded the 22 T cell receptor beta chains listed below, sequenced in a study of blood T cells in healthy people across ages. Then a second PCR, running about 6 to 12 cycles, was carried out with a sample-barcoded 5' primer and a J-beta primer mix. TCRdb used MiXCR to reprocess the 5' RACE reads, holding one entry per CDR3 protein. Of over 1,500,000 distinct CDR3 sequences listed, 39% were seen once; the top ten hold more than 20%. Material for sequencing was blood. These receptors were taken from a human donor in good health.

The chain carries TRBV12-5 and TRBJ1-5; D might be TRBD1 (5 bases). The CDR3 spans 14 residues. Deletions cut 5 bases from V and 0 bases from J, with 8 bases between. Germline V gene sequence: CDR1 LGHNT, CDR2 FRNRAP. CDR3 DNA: TGTGCTAGTGGTACAGACAGTAGCAATCAGCCCCAGCATTTT. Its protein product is CASGTDSSNQPQHF.

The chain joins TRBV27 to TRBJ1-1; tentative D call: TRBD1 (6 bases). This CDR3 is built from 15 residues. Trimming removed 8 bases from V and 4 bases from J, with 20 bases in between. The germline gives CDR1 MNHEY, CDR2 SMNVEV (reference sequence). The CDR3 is CASAFWSQGPTEAFF. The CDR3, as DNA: TGTGCCAGCGCCTTCTGGTCGCAGGGGCCCACTGAAGCTTTCTTT.

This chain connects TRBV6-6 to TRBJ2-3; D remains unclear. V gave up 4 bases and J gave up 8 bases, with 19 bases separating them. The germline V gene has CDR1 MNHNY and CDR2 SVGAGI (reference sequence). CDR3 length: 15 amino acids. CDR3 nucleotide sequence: TGTGCCAGCAGTTCGTGGACGGGTTCCGGTGGTACGCAGTATTTT. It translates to CASSSWTGSGGTQYF.

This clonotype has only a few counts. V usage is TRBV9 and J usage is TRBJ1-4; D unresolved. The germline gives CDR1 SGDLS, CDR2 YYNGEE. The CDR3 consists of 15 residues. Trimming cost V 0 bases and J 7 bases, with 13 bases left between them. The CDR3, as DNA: TGTGCCAGCAGCGTAGCCGGCGGGCTCGGTGAAAAACTGTTTTTT. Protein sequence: CASSVAGGLGEKLFF.

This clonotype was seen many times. The CDR3 is CSVSSGGNADTQYF. CDR3 sequence (DNA): TGCAGCGTGAGTAGCGGGGGAAACGCAGATACGCAGTATTTT. The chain couples TRBV29-1 to TRBJ2-3; 9 nucleotides align to TRBD2. CDR3 length equals 14 residues. V lost 6 bases, J lost 4 bases, and 8 bases stayed unmatched. Germline CDR1 reads SQVTM; CDR2 reads ANQGSEA.

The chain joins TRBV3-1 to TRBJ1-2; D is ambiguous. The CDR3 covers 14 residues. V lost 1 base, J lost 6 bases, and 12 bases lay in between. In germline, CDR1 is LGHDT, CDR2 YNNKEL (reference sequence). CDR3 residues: CASSQVGRRDGYTF. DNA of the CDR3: TGTGCCAGCAGCCAAGTTGGACGGCGGGATGGCTACACCTTC.

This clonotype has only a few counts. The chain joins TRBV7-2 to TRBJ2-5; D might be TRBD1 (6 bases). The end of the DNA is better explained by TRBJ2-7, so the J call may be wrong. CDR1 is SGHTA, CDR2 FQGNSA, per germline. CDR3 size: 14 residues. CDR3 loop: CASRQGITGYEQYF. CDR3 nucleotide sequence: TGTGCCAGCAGACAGGGAATTACGGGCTACGAGCAGTACTTC.

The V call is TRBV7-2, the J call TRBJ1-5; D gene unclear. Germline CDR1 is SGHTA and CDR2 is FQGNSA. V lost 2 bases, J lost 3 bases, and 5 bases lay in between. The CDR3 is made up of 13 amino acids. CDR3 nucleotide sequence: TGTGCCAGCAGCTTATTTCCCAATCAGCCCCAGCATTTT. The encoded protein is CASSLFPNQPQHF.

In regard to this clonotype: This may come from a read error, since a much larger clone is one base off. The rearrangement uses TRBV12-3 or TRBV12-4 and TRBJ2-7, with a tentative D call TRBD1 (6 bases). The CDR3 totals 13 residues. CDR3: CAGSSQGPYEQYF. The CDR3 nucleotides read TGTGCCGGCAGTTCACAGGGTCCCTACGAGCAGTACTTC.

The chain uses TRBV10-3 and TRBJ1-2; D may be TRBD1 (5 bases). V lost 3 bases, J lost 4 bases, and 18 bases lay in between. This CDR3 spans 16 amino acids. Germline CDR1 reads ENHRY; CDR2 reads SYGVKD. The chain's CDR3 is CAISDVVAREFYGYTF. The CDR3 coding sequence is TGTGCCATCAGTGATGTAGTGGCCAGGGAATTCTATGGCTACACCTTC.

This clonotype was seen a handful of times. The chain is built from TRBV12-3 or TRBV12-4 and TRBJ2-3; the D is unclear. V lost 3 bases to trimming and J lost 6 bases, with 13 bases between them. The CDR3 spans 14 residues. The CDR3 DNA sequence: TGTGCCAGCAGTTTCAGCCCCGCGCACGATACGCAGTATTTT. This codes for CASSFSPAHDTQYF.

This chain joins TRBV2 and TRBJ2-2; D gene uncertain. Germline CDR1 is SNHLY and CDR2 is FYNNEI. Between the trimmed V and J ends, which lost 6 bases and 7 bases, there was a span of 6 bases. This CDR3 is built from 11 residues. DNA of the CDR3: TGTGCCAGCAGGAGTATCGGGGAGCTGTTTTTT. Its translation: CASRSIGELFF.

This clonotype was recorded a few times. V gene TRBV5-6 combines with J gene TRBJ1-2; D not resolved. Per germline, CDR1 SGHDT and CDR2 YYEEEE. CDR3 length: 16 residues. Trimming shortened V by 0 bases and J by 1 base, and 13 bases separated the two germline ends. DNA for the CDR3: TGTGCCAGCAGCTTGGATCAAGCAGCCTTTAACTATGGCTACACCTTC. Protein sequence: CASSLDQAAFNYGYTF.

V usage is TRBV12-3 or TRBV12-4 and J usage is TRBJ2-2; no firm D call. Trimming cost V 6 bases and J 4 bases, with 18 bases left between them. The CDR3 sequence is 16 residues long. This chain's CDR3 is CASSATVPPSTGELFF. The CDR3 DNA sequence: TGTGCCAGCAGCGCGACGGTCCCTCCGAGCACCGGGGAGCTGTTTTTT.

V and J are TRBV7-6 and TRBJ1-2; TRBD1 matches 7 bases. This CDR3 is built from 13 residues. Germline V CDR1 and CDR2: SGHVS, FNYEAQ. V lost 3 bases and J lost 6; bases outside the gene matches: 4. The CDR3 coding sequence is TGTGCCAGCAGCTTTGACAGGGAGGATGGCTACACCTTC. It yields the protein CASSFDREDGYTF.

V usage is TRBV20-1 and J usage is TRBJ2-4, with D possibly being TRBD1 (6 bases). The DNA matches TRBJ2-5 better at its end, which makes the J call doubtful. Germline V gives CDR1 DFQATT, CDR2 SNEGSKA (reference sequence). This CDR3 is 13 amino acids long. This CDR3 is CSAEQGRQETQYF. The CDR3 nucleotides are TGCAGTGCCGAACAGGGTAGACAAGAGACCCAGTACTTC.

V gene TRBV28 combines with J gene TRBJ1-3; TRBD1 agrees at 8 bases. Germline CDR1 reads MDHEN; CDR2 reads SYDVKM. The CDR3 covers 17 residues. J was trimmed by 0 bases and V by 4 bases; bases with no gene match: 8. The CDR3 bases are TGTGCCAGCAGTTCTCCCCGGGGACAGGTCTCTGGAAACACCATATATTTT. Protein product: CASSSPRGQVSGNTIYF.

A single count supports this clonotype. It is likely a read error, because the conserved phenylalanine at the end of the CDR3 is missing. The CDR3 nucleotides read TGCAGTGCTACCCTAGCGGGGGGGTTAATTGAGCAGTTCTTA. This codes for CSATLAGGLIEQFL. The chain joins TRBV20-1 to TRBJ2-1; 12 bases align to TRBD2. CDR1 and CDR2 from the germline V gene are DFQATT and SNEGSKA (reference sequence). V was pared by 4 bases and J by 9 bases, with 7 bases of the junction left unmatched. The CDR3 length is 14 residues.

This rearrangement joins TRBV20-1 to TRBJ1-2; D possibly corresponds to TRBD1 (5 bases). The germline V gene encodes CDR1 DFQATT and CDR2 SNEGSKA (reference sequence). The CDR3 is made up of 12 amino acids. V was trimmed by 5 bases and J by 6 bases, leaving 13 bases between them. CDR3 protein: CSAPDRCDGYTF. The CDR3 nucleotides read TGCAGTGCTCCCGACAGATGCGATGGCTACACCTTC.

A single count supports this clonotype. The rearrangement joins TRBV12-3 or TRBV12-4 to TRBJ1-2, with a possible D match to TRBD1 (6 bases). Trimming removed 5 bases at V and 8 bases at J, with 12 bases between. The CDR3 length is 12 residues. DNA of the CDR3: TGTGCCAGCAGTATGGACAGAGGGGGCTACACCTTC. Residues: CASSMDRGGYTF.

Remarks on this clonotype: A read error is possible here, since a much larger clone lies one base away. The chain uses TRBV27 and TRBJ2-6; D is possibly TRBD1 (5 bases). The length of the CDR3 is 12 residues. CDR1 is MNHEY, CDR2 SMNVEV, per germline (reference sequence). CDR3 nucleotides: TGTGCCAGCAGGTCTGGGGCCAACGTCCGGACTTTC. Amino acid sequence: CASRSGANVRTF.

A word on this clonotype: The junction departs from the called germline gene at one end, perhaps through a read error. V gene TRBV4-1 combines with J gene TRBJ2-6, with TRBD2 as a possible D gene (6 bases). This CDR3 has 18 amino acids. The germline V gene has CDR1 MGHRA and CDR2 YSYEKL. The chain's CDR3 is CASGQVRGWSSGANVLTF. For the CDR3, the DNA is TGCGCCAGCGGCCAAGTACGGGGGTGGAGCTCTGGGGCCAACGTCCTGACTTTC.